Following are 32 T cell receptor beta chains from one sample sequenced in a study of shared clonotypes between healthy human individuals (dated by TCRdb to 2018 to 2020). Library preparation employed the immunoSEQ multiplex PCR assay. TCRdb took this table from immuneACCESS and kept in-frame rearrangements with V and J called. Such tables lack part of the clones; where checked against another copy, unresolved V genes explain under half of the gap, and the rest is unexplained. Recorded for this sample are about 2.2 million clones; about 94% of them occurred a single time. The ten largest clones take up approximately 1.7% of the sample. For the CD8 naive samples, CD45RO-negative cells were positively selected for CCR7, yielding a CD45RA+CCR7+ population from which TemRA cells were excluded. Sequencing input: naive CD8+ T cells from PBMCs. The cell subset or site label, as the study defines it: CD45RA+CCR7+. The receptors shown here come from a man in his late teens or twenties in good health. Some clones in this sample may be carry-over from other donors' samples.

The chain carries TRBV7-2 and TRBJ2-7; 10 bases agree with TRBD2. The germline CDR1 and CDR2 sequences are SGHTA and FQGNSA. This CDR3 spans 15 amino acids. V shed 5 bases, J shed 4 bases, and the junction held 8 bases outside the gene matches. This CDR3 is CASSLTTSGSYEQYF. The CDR3 DNA is TGTGCCAGCAGCCTTACGACTAGCGGGTCATACGAGCAGTACTTC. The entire variable domain, with the rest obtained from reference TRBV7-2 and TRBJ2-7, is as follows: GAGVSQSPSNKVTEKGKDVELRCDPISGHTALYWYRQSLGQGLEFLIYFQGNSAPDKSGLPSDRFSAERTGGSVSTLTIQRTQQEDSAVYLCASSLTTSGSYEQYFGPGTRLTVT.

This clone was seen only once. The chain is built from TRBV13 and TRBJ2-7; 13 nucleotides match TRBD2. The CDR3 totals 15 residues. Germline V gene data show CDR1 as PRHDT and CDR2 as FYEKMQ (reference sequence). The ends lost 4 bases at V and 5 bases at J; junction bases unmatched: 5. CDR3 sequence reads: CASSSGLAGVHEQYF. The CDR3 nucleotides are TGTGCCAGCAGCTCTGGACTAGCGGGAGTTCACGAGCAGTACTTC. Drawing the rest from reference TRBV13 and TRBJ2-7, the complete variable domain is AAGVIQSPRHLIKEKRETATLKCYPIPRHDTVYWYQQGPGQDPQFLISFYEKMQSDKGSIPDRFSAQQFSDYHSELNMSSLELGDSALYFCASSSGLAGVHEQYFGPGTRLTVT.

The V gene is TRBV11-2, the J gene TRBJ2-7; D is perhaps TRBD1 (5 bases). The CDR3 is 16 residues long. V lost 5 bases to trimming and J lost 3 bases, with 20 bases between them. From germline, CDR1 is SGHAT and CDR2 FQNNGV. CDR3 in amino acids: CASSPEAAGSGYEQYF. The CDR3 DNA is TGTGCCAGCAGCCCTGAGGCGGCAGGGTCGGGCTACGAGCAGTACTTC.

This rearrangement joins TRBV15 to TRBJ2-7, with a possible D match to TRBD2 (5 bases). CDR1 is LNHNV, CDR2 YYDKDF, per germline (reference sequence). V was cut by 1 base and J by 2 bases, with 6 bases left in between. The CDR3 runs to 13 residues. In nucleotides, the CDR3 is TGTGCCACCAGCAGAGGGACTCCCTACGAGCAGTACTTC. Translation gives CATSRGTPYEQYF.

The rearrangement links TRBV5-4 to TRBJ2-7; 8 nucleotides align to TRBD1. The CDR3 covers 16 residues. With 4 bases clipped from V and 3 bases from J, the junction kept 12 bases outside the gene matches. Looked up from germline, CDR1 is SGHNT and CDR2 is YYREEE (reference sequence). CDR3 in DNA: TGTGCCAGCAGCCCAGACCTCGGGACAGGCGTCTACGAGCAGTACTTC. Translation gives CASSPDLGTGVYEQYF.

The CDR3 is CASSQLTGDRNEQFF. In nucleotides, the CDR3 is TGCGCCAGCAGCCAATTGACAGGGGATCGGAATGAGCAGTTCTTC. The chain uses TRBV4-3 and TRBJ2-1, with TRBD1 identical over 8 bases. Germline loops: CDR1 LGHNA, CDR2 YSLEER. This CDR3 has 15 residues. V trimming: 2 bases; J trimming: 7 bases; junction bases outside the gene matches: 7.

The chain employs TRBV4-1 and TRBJ1-1; D gene unclear. There are 15 residues in the CDR3. V lost 1 base to trimming and J lost 4 bases, with 13 bases between them. The germline V gene encodes CDR1 MGHRA and CDR2 YSYEKL. The CDR3 loop reads CASSQAQRVGTEAFF. CDR3 nucleotide sequence: TGCGCCAGCAGCCAAGCCCAAAGGGTCGGCACTGAAGCTTTCTTT.

This chain joins TRBV27 and TRBJ2-1; TRBD2 aligns across 8 bases. V was clipped by 7 bases and J by 6 bases; unmatched bases: 11. There are 15 residues in the CDR3. Germline V gives CDR1 MNHEY, CDR2 SMNVEV (reference sequence). DNA of the CDR3: TGTGCCAGCACAAAGCGGGAGTCTATCTCCAATGAGCAGTTCTTC. It is translated as CASTKRESISNEQFF.

As DNA, the CDR3 is TGTGCTAGTGCCTCCAGAGGGGACGGGTCTAAGACCGGGGAGCTGTTTTTT. This encodes CASASRGDGSKTGELFF. The V gene is TRBV12-5, the J gene TRBJ2-2; D may correspond to TRBD1 or TRBD2 (5 bases each). Germline values: CDR1 LGHNT, CDR2 FRNRAP. Trimming removed 7 bases at V and 5 bases at J, with 23 bases between. The length of the CDR3 is 17 residues.

Regarding this clone: This CDR3 is also generated by other DNA sequences in the sample. The chain couples TRBV6-5 to TRBJ2-1; 8 bases are shared with TRBD2. Germline CDR1 is MNHEY and CDR2 is SVGAGI. V lost 0 bases, J lost 2 bases, and 3 bases stayed unmatched. The CDR3 length is 16 residues. CDR3 amino acids: CASSYSSGGPYNEQFF. The CDR3 region has the DNA TGTGCCAGCAGTTACTCGTCGGGAGGGCCCTACAATGAGCAGTTCTTC.

The chain couples TRBV6-5 to TRBJ2-6; the D gene could be TRBD1 or TRBD2 (5 bases each). CDR3 length equals 16 residues. V dropped 2 bases and J dropped 0 bases, with 8 bases sitting between them. The germline V gene has CDR1 MNHEY and CDR2 SVGAGI. In nucleotides, the CDR3 is TGTGCCAGCAGTTACCGGGACCACTCTGGGGCCAACGTCCTGACTTTC. It encodes CASSYRDHSGANVLTF.

The V call is TRBV28, the J call TRBJ2-1, with TRBD2 matching over 11 bases. The CDR3 has 16 residues. Germline V gene data show CDR1 as MDHEN and CDR2 as SYDVKM. V gave up 6 bases and J gave up 8 bases; unmatched junction bases: 12. This CDR3 is CASSSPLAGGIDEQFF. For the CDR3, the DNA is TGTGCCAGCAGCTCGCCTCTAGCGGGAGGTATCGATGAGCAGTTCTTC.

The gene calls are TRBV29-1 and TRBJ2-3, with 9 bases lining up with TRBD2. V lost 5 bases, J lost 0 bases, and 18 bases stayed unmatched. The CDR3 has 19 residues. The germline CDR1 and CDR2 sequences are SQVTM and ANQGSEA. The CDR3 here is CSVCPPVASGTSSTDTQYF. As DNA, the CDR3 is TGCAGCGTTTGCCCCCCCGTGGCTAGCGGGACCTCAAGCACAGATACGCAGTATTTT.

V usage is TRBV4-2 and J usage is TRBJ2-7; 7 nucleotides agree with TRBD1. The CDR3 spans 13 residues. Germline V gene lookup returns CDR1 LGHNA and CDR2 YNFKEQ. Trimming at V came to 2 bases and at J to 6 bases, leaving 4 bases not matched to a gene. CDR3 sequence reads: CASSQQTGAEQYF. DNA of the CDR3: TGTGCCAGCAGCCAACAAACAGGGGCCGAGCAGTACTTC.

V is TRBV29-1 and J is TRBJ2-7, with 12 bases fitting TRBD1. V gave up 5 bases and J gave up 8 bases; unmatched junction bases: 13. Germline CDR1 reads SQVTM; CDR2 reads ANQGSEA. The CDR3 loop spans 15 amino acids. The CDR3 DNA reads TGCAGCGTTCACACTCCGGGACAGGGGGCGCAAAAGCAGTACTTC. This translates into CSVHTPGQGAQKQYF.

Turning to this clone: The sample has other DNA sequences that encode this CDR3 too. The chain couples TRBV13 to TRBJ2-7; possible D gene TRBD2, 6 bases. CDR1 and CDR2 from the germline V gene are PRHDT and FYEKMQ (reference sequence). This CDR3 region has 14 residues. Trimming cost V 5 bases and J 0 bases, with 11 bases left between them. CDR3 sequence (DNA): TGTGCCAGCAGCCCCACCGGGAGCTCCTACGAGCAGTACTTC. Encoded protein: CASSPTGSSYEQYF.

V gene TRBV19 combines with J gene TRBJ2-3, with 7 bases lining up with TRBD2. The germline V gene has CDR1 LNHDA and CDR2 SQIVND (reference sequence). CDR3 length: 15 residues. The ends lost 5 bases at V and 0 bases at J; junction bases unmatched: 5. Here the CDR3 DNA reads TGTGCCAGTAGTCCCCTAGCGGTAAGCACAGATACGCAGTATTTT. It is translated as CASSPLAVSTDTQYF. Combining the CDR3 with reference TRBV19 and TRBJ2-3 gives the whole variable domain DGGITQSPKYLFRKEGQNVTLSCEQNLNHDAMYWYRQDPGQGLRLIYYSQIVNDFQKGDIAEGYSVSREKKESFPLTVTSAQKNPTAFYLCASSPLAVSTDTQYFGPGTRLTVL.

The chain employs TRBV4-1 and TRBJ2-1; 11 nucleotides align to TRBD2. Germline CDR1 is MGHRA and CDR2 is YSYEKL. This CDR3 is 20 amino acids long. With V trimmed by 4 bases and J by 0 bases, 14 bases remained unmatched. The CDR3 loop is CASSLLRGKTSGSSYNEQFF. For the CDR3, the DNA is TGCGCCAGCAGCCTCCTAAGGGGTAAAACTAGCGGGAGCTCCTACAATGAGCAGTTCTTC.

The chain links TRBV9 to TRBJ1-1, with unresolved D. The CDR3 sequence is 14 residues long. Germline loops: CDR1 SGDLS, CDR2 YYNGEE. The ends were cut back, 1 base at V and 2 bases at J, with 9 bases in the middle. CDR3 amino acids: CASSVPEGNTEAFF. CDR3 nucleotide sequence: TGTGCCAGCAGCGTACCGGAGGGTAACACTGAAGCTTTCTTT.

The V and J genes are TRBV5-1 and TRBJ2-1; D is ambiguous. The CDR3 length is 14 residues. Trimming took 8 bases from V and 0 from J, leaving 12 bases between them. Germline V lookup: CDR1 SGHRS, CDR2 YFSETQ. Written as DNA, the CDR3 is TGCGCCAGTTCCTGGGTGTCCTCCTACAATGAGCAGTTCTTC. It is translated as CASSWVSSYNEQFF. Full variable domain (missing parts from reference TRBV5-1 and TRBJ2-1): KAGVTQTPRYLIKTRGQQVTLSCSPISGHRSVSWYQQTPGQGLQFLFEYFSETQRNKGNFPGRFSGRQFSNSRSEMNVSTLELGDSALYLCASSWVSSYNEQFFGPGTRLTVL.

As for this clone: Its ends do not fully match the called genes, so a read error is possible. The chain links TRBV18 to TRBJ1-5; the match to TRBD1 covers 9 bases. The CDR3 is 18 amino acids. From germline, CDR1 is KGHSH and CDR2 LQKENI. CDR3 loop: CASSSPGTGKRLNQPQHF. The CDR3 DNA sequence: TGTGCCAGCTCATCACCCGGGACAGGGAAGAGGCTAAATCAGCCCCAGCATTTT. Full variable domain (remainder filled in from reference TRBV18 and TRBJ1-5): NAGVMQNPRHLVRRRGQEARLRCSPMKGHSHVYWYRQLPEEGLKFMVYLQKENIIDESGMPKERFSAEFPKEGPSILRIQQVVRGDSAAYFCASSSPGTGKRLNQPQHFGDGTRLSIL.

The chain couples TRBV5-6 to TRBJ2-5, with D unclear. The DNA matches TRBJ2-7 better at its end, which makes the J call doubtful. CDR1 and CDR2 from the germline V gene are SGHDT and YYEEEE. This CDR3 is 13 amino acids long. CDR3 in DNA: TGTGCCAGCAGCTTCTGGGTCTCCTACGAGCAGTACTTC. Translating gives CASSFWVSYEQYF.

V and J are TRBV7-9 and TRBJ2-4, with D possibly being TRBD2 (5 bases). The CDR3 length is 14 residues. Trimming shortened V by 4 bases and J by 2 bases, and 9 bases separated the two germline ends. CDR1 and CDR2 from the germline V gene are SEHNR and FQNEAQ (reference sequence). The CDR3 region is CASSSGDSKNIQYF. The CDR3 nucleotides read TGTGCCAGCAGCTCCGGGGATTCCAAAAACATTCAGTACTTC. The whole variable domain, remainder taken from reference TRBV7-9 and TRBJ2-4, is DTGVSQNPRHKITKRGQNVTFRCDPISEHNRLYWYRQTLGQGPEFLTYFQNEAQLEKSRLLSDRFSAERPKGSFSTLEIQRTEQGDSAMYLCASSSGDSKNIQYFGAGTRLSVL.

This clone was counted once. The chain employs TRBV7-8 and TRBJ2-1; D gene ambiguous. V shed 1 base and J shed 10 bases, with 8 bases lying between them. This CDR3 region has 12 residues. Germline V gene data show CDR1 as SGHVS and CDR2 as FQNEAQ. The CDR3 nucleotides read TGTGCCAGCAGCTTAGATTTGGAGGAGCAGTTCTTC. Translation gives CASSLDLEEQFF.

This rearrangement joins TRBV27 to TRBJ2-7; tentative D call: TRBD1 (6 bases). Germline V lookup: CDR1 MNHEY, CDR2 SMNVEV (reference sequence). The CDR3 runs 16 residues. V gave up 0 bases and J gave up 5 bases, with 17 bases separating them. CDR3 in DNA: TGTGCCAGCAGTTTATCGTTCGGGACACTTGTCCACGAGCAGTACTTC. Its translation is CASSLSFGTLVHEQYF.

J is TRBJ1-3 and V is TRBV5-1; 9 nucleotides match TRBD1. Trimming removed 0 bases from V and 4 bases from J; junction bases left unmatched: 5. The length of the CDR3 is 16 residues. Germline V gives CDR1 SGHRS, CDR2 YFSETQ. The CDR3 spells CASSLEGQGSGNTIYF. The CDR3 region has the DNA TGCGCCAGCAGCTTGGAGGGACAGGGATCCGGAAACACCATATATTTT.

The genes are TRBV29-1 and TRBJ2-1; the match to TRBD2 covers 12 bases. The CDR3 contains 16 residues. With V trimmed by 7 bases and J by 0 bases, 7 bases remained unmatched. Germline assignment: CDR1 SQVTM and CDR2 ANQGSEA. The CDR3 nucleotides are TGCAGCGCACCGGGACTAGCGGGTTACTCCTACAATGAGCAGTTCTTC. Its translation is CSAPGLAGYSYNEQFF.

V is TRBV5-6 and J is TRBJ2-1, with 7 bases matching TRBD2. The germline V gene encodes CDR1 SGHDT and CDR2 YYEEEE. The CDR3 covers 12 residues. J was trimmed by 9 bases and V by 5 bases; bases with no gene match: 5. In nucleotides, the CDR3 is TGTGCCAGCAGATGGGGCGGGGGTGAGCAGTTCTTC. Residues: CASRWGGGEQFF.

This chain joins TRBV27 and TRBJ1-4; D not certain. From germline, CDR1 is MNHEY and CDR2 SMNVEV (reference sequence). This CDR3 has 14 residues. Trimming removed 6 bases from V and 1 base from J, with 9 bases in between. As DNA, the CDR3 is TGTGCCAGCAGCCCGGTCGGAACTAATGAAAAACTGTTTTTT. This encodes CASSPVGTNEKLFF.

V gene TRBV28 combines with J gene TRBJ2-7; 10 bases agree with TRBD2. Germline trimming cut 6 bases from V and 3 bases from J; bases unmatched to any gene: 11. Per the germline V gene, CDR1 is MDHEN and CDR2 is SYDVKM. There are 16 residues in the CDR3. For the CDR3, the DNA is TGTGCCAGCAGCTACGCCGTTAGCGGGAGGTTCTACGAGCAGTACTTC. Its protein product is CASSYAVSGRFYEQYF.

The chain combines TRBV27 with TRBJ1-2; D gene unclear. Trimming took 5 bases from V and 4 from J, leaving 14 bases between them. Germline loops: CDR1 MNHEY, CDR2 SMNVEV (reference sequence). This CDR3 is built from 14 residues. CDR3: CASSLGESRYGYTF. The CDR3 region has the DNA TGTGCCAGCAGTCTCGGTGAATCACGCTATGGCTACACCTTC.

This clone turned up a few times. This rearrangement joins TRBV21-1 to TRBJ1-2. TRBV21-1 is shown as a pseudogene. The CDR3 has 14 residues. The CDR3 here is CASSKADGNYGYTF. The CDR3 bases are TGTGCCAGCAGCAAAGCGGACGGAAACTATGGCTACACCTTC.